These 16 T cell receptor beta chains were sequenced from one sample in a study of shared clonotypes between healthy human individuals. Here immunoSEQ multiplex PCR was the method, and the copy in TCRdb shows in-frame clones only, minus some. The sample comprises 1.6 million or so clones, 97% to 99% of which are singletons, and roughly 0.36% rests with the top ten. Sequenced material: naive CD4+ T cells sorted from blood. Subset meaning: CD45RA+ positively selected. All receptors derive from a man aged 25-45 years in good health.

The CDR3 DNA reads TGCGCCAGCAGGAGGTCAGATACGCAGTATTTT. The encoded protein is CASRRSDTQYF. The V and J genes are TRBV5-1 and TRBJ2-3; D unclear. The V end was cut by 5 bases, the J end by 4 bases, with 5 bases between. The CDR3 is made up of 11 amino acids. From germline, CDR1 is SGHRS and CDR2 YFSETQ.

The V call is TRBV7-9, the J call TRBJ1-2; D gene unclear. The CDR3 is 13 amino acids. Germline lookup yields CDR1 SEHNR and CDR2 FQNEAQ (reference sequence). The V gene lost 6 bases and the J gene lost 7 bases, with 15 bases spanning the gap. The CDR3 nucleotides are TGTGCCAGCAGTCTGGGAGGGAACGGTGGCTACACCTTC. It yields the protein CASSLGGNGGYTF.

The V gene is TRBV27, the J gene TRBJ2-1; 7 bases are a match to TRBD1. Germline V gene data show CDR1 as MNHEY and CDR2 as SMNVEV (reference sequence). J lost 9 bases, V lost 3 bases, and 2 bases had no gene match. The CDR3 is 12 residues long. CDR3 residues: CASSFRTGEQFF. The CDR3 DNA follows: TGTGCCAGCAGTTTCCGGACAGGTGAGCAGTTCTTC.

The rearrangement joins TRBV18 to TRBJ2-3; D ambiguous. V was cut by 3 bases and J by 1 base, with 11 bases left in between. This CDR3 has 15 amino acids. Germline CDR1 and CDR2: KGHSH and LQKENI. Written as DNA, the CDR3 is TGTGCCAGCTCACCCTACACGAGAGGCACAGATACGCAGTATTTT. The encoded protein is CASSPYTRGTDTQYF. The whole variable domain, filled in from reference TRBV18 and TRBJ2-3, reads NAGVMQNPRHLVRRRGQEARLRCSPMKGHSHVYWYRQLPEEGLKFMVYLQKENIIDESGMPKERFSAEFPKEGPSILRIQQVVRGDSAAYFCASSPYTRGTDTQYFGPGTRLTVL.

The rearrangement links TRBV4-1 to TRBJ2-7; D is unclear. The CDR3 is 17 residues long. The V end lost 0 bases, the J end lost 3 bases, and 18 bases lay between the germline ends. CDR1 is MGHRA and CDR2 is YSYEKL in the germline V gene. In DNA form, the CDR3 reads TGCGCCAGCAGCCAAGAATTGCTATTAACGCTTAGCTACGAGCAGTACTTC. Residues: CASSQELLLTLSYEQYF.

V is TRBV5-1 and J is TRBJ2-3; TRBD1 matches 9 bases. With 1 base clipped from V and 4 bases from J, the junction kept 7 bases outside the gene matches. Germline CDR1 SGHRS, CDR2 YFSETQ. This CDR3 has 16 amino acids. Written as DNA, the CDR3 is TGCGCCAGCAGCTTGTGGGGGGACAGGGAAGCAGATACGCAGTATTTT. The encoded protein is CASSLWGDREADTQYF.

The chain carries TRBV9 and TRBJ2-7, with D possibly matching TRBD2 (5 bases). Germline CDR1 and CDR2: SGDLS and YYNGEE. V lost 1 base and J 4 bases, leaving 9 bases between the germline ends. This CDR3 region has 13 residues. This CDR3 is CASSVKGSYEQYF. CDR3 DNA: TGTGCCAGCAGCGTAAAAGGGAGTTACGAGCAGTACTTC.

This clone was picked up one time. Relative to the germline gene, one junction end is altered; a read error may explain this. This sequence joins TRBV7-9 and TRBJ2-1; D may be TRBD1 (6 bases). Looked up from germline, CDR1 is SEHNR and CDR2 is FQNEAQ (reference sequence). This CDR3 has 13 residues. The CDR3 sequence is CASSSSVGGTGLF. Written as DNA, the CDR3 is TGTGCCAGCAGCAGCAGCGTAGGGGGAACCGGGCTCTTC. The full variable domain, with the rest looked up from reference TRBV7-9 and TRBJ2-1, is DTGVSQNPRHKITKRGQNVTFRCDPISEHNRLYWYRQTLGQGPEFLTYFQNEAQLEKSRLLSDRFSAERPKGSFSTLEIQRTEQGDSAMYLCASSSSVGGTGLFGPGTRLTVL.

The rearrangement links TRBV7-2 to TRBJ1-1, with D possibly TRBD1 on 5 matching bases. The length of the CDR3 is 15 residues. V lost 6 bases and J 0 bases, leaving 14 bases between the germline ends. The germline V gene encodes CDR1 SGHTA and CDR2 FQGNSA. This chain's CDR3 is CASSFGGAMNTEAFF. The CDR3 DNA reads TGTGCCAGCAGTTTTGGAGGGGCCATGAACACTGAAGCTTTCTTT.

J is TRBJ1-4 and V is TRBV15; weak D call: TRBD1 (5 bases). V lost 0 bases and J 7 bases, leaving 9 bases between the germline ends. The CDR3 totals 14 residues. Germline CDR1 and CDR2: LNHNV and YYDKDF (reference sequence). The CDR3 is CATSRDRDGEKLFF. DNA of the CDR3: TGTGCCACCAGCAGAGACAGGGATGGTGAAAAACTGTTTTTT. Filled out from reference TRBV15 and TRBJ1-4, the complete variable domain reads DAMVIQNPRYQVTQFGKPVTLSCSQTLNHNVMYWYQQKSSQAPKLLFHYYDKDFNNEADTPDNFQSRRPNTSFCFLDIRSPGLGDTAMYLCATSRDRDGEKLFFGSGTQLSVL.

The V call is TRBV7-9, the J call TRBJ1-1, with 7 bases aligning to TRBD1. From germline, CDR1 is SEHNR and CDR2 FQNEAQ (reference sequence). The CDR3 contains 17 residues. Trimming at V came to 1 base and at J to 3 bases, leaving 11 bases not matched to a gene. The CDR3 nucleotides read TGTGCCAGCAGCTTAGGCAATTTAGGGGGCGCATACACTGAAGCTTTCTTT. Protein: CASSLGNLGGAYTEAFF.

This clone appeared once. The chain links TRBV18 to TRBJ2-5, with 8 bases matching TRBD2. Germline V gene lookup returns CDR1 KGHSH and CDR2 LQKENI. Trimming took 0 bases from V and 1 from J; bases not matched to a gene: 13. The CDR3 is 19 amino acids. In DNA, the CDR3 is TGTGCCAGCTCACCACCTTTCGAAATCACTAGCGGATCCCAAGAGACCCAGTACTTC. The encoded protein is CASSPPFEITSGSQETQYF.

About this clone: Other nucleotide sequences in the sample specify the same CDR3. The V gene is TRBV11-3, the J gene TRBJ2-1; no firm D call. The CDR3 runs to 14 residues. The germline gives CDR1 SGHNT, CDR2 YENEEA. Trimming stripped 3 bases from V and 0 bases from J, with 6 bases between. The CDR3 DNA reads TGTGCCAGCAGCTTGGGAAGCTCCTACAATGAGCAGTTCTTC. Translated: CASSLGSSYNEQFF.

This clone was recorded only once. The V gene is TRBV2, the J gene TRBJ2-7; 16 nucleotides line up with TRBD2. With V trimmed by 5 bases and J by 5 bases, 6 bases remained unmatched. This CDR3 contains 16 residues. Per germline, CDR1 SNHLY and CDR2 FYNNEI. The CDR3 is CASSSGTSGRGDEQYF. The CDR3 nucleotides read TGTGCCAGCAGTTCCGGGACTAGCGGGAGGGGTGACGAGCAGTACTTC.

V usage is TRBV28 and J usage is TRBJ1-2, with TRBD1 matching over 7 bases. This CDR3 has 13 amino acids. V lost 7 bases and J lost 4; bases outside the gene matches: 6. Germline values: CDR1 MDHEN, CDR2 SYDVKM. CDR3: CASNTGVGYGYTF. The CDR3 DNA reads TGTGCCAGCAACACAGGGGTGGGCTATGGCTACACCTTC.

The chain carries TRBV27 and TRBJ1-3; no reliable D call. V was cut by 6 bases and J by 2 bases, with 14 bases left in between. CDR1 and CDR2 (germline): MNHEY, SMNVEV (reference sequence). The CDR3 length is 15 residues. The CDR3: CASRSDVSPGNTIYF. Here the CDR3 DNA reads TGTGCCAGCAGATCCGACGTGTCGCCTGGAAACACCATATATTTT.